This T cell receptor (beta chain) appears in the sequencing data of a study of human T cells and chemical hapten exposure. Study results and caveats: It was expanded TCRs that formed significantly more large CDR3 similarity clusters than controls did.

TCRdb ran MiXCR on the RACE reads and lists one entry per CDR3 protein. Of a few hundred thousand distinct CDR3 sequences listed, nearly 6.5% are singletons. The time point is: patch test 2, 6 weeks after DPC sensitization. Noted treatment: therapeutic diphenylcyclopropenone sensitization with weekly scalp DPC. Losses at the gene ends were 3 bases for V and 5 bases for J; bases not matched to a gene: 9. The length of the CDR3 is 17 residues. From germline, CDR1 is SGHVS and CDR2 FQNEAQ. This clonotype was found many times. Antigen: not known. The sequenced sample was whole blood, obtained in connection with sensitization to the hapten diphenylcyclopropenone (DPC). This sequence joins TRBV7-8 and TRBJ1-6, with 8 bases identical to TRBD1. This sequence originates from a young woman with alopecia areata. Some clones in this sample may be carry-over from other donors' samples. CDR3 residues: CASSFLGQGRNNSPLHF. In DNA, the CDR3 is TGTGCCAGCAGCTTCCTCGGACAGGGAAGGAATAATTCACCCCTCCACTTT.